Sequencing of this T cell receptor beta chain was carried out in a study of molecular identifiers for immune sequencing clone quantification. Study-level background: Naive CD8 RNA (around 20,000 or 99,000 cells) was divided into five aliquots, with four sequenced. Study-wide points: Effector cells had over 99% of their molecules in clones above 20 RNA copies, while naive cells had under 1%.

For bulk TCR libraries, previously described methods and listed TCR primers were used. One entry per CDR3 protein, called by TCRdb with MiXCR from the PCR reads. The sample lists tens of thousands of distinct CDR3 sequences, 15% to 20% seen once, with approximately 1% in the top ten. V lost 5 bases and J lost 4; bases outside the gene matches: 9. CDR3 length equals 15 residues. Germline lookup yields CDR1 SNHLY and CDR2 FYNNEI. There are many counts of this clonotype. Its target is not known. This TCR was sampled from a human donor in good health. Some libraries in this study had Jurkat cell RNA spiked in. The chain carries TRBV2 and TRBJ2-3, with 7 bases matching TRBD2. The sequencing input was naive CD8+ T cells from blood, with Jurkat cell RNA spiked in. Subset indicated: FACS-sorted CD8+CD4-CCR7+CD45RA+ naive T cells. The DNA for the CDR3 is TGTGCCAGCAGTTCCCGTGCGGGAGAGGCAGATACGCAGTATTTT. Protein product: CASSSRAGEADTQYF.